This passage covers 2 T cell receptor beta chains from one sample sequenced in a study of technical replicates of blood from a few donors. Only in-frame clones appear in the TCRdb table, and some are missing; sequencing was by immunoSEQ multiplex PCR. In the table there are under 65,000 clones, around nine tenths of which are singletons. Source material: PBMCs. These receptors were obtained from a human donor in good health. Some clones in this sample may be carry-over from other donors' samples.

Turning to this clone: The limits of the CDR3 on the DNA are not certain, so only TCRdb's listed CDR3 is given. The chain is built from TRBV21-1 and TRBJ2-6; the table's D call, TRBD1, was not checked against the DNA. TRBV21-1 is recorded as a pseudogene. Both ends counted, the CDR3 spans 16 residues. CDR3 region: CASTWGLGAGANVLTF.

The chain employs TRBV6-1 and TRBJ2-5; TRBD1 matches at 7 bases. The CDR3 is made up of 14 amino acids. The V gene's germline CDR1 is MNHNS and CDR2 SASEGT. Unmatched junction bases numbered 4, after V lost 4 bases and J lost 2 bases. CDR3 residues: CASSGGQAQETQYF. The CDR3 coding sequence is TGTGCCAGCAGTGGAGGACAGGCGCAAGAGACCCAGTACTTC.